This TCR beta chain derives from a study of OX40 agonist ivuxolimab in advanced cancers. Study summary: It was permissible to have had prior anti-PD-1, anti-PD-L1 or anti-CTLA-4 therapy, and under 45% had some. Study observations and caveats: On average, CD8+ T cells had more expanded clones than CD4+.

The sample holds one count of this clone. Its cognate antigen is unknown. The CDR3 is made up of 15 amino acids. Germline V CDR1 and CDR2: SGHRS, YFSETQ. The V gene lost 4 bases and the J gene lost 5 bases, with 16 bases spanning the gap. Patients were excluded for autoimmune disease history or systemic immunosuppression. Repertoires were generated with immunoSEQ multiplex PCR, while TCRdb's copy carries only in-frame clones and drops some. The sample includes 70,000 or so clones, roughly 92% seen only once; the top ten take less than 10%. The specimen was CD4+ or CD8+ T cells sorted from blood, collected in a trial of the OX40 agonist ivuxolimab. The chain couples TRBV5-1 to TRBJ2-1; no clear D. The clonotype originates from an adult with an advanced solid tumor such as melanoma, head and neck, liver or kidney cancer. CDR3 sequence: CASSGSGSPNNEQFF. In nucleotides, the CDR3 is TGCGCCAGCAGCGGATCCGGGTCCCCTAACAATGAGCAGTTCTTC.